Presented here are 15 T cell receptor beta chains from one specimen sequenced in a study of cytomegalovirus exposure and HLA in healthy donors. The PCR had 60 Vbeta and 13 Jbeta primers. The table came from immunoSEQ multiplex PCR; TCRdb's copy has only in-frame clones and leaves some out. The table includes 100,000 or so clones, approximately 88% detected once. The source material was PBMCs. The receptor set was obtained from a man aged 18 to 29 in good health and CMV-seronegative.

The chain recombines TRBV6-5 with TRBJ1-1, with a weak D call TRBD1 (6 bases). V dropped 6 bases and J dropped 1 base, with 15 bases sitting between them. This CDR3 contains 15 residues. CDR1 and CDR2 from the germline V gene are MNHEY and SVGAGI. Here the CDR3 reads CASSPDRTPNTEAFF. The CDR3 DNA reads as TGTGCCAGCAGCCCCGACAGGACCCCGAACACTGAAGCTTTCTTT.

The chain recombines TRBV5-1 with TRBJ2-3; 7 nucleotides align to TRBD2. V lost 6 bases, J lost 6 bases, and 10 bases stayed unmatched. This CDR3 spans 14 amino acids. Germline values: CDR1 SGHRS, CDR2 YFSETQ. The CDR3 reads CASTAGRAWDTQYF. CDR3 nucleotides: TGCGCCAGCACCGCGGGGAGGGCGTGGGATACGCAGTATTTT.

This chain uses TRBV28 with TRBJ1-1; possible D gene TRBD1, 5 bases. V dropped 7 bases and J dropped 0 bases, with 18 bases sitting between them. Looked up from germline, CDR1 is MDHEN and CDR2 is SYDVKM. The CDR3 totals 16 residues. The CDR3 sequence is CASNAGRTSMNTEAFF. In DNA, the CDR3 is TGTGCCAGCAACGCCGGTAGGACAAGCATGAACACTGAAGCTTTCTTT.

The V gene is TRBV28, the J gene TRBJ2-5; TRBD2 might be the D (5 bases). The CDR3 length is 16 residues. Per germline, CDR1 MDHEN and CDR2 SYDVKM. Between the trimmed V and J ends, which lost 0 bases and 2 bases, there was a span of 13 bases. The CDR3 DNA follows: TGTGCCAGCAGTTTATGGGAACTAGTCGGGCAAGAGACCCAGTACTTC. Translation gives CASSLWELVGQETQYF.

This clone was observed a handful of times. One junction end disagrees with the germline gene, perhaps due to a read error. This sample includes further DNA sequences coding for the same CDR3. This chain connects TRBV7-7 to TRBJ2-2, with 9 bases identical to TRBD2. Germline CDR1 is SSHAT and CDR2 is FNYEAQ (reference sequence). This CDR3 comprises 17 residues. In DNA, the CDR3 is TGTGCTAGCAGCTTACGAACTAGCGGGCCGAACACCGGGGAGCTGTTTTTT. Protein: CASSLRTSGPNTGELFF.

The CDR3 region is CASSETSGRGGDEQYF. The CDR3 region has the DNA TGCGCCAGCAGTGAGACTAGCGGGAGAGGTGGCGACGAGCAGTACTTC. The rearrangement links TRBV10-1 to TRBJ2-7; 11 bases align to TRBD2. This CDR3 spans 16 amino acids. J lost 5 bases, V lost 2 bases, and 8 bases had no gene match. From germline, CDR1 is WNHNN and CDR2 SYGVQD (reference sequence).

The chain recombines TRBV7-9 with TRBJ2-7; 7 bases line up with TRBD1. Looked up from germline, CDR1 is SEHNR and CDR2 is FQNEAQ (reference sequence). The V gene end was trimmed by 4 bases and the J gene end by 4 bases; junction bases not matched to a gene: 10. The CDR3 is 15 residues long. CDR3 nucleotide sequence: TGTGCCAGCAGCTATGACGGGACAGCAATATACGAGCAGTACTTC. It codes for CASSYDGTAIYEQYF.

The chain employs TRBV25-1 and TRBJ1-1, with 7 nucleotides matching TRBD1. The CDR3 spans 15 residues. The junction had 10 bases not matched to a gene; V was cut back by 9 bases and J by 0 bases. The germline gives CDR1 MGHDK, CDR2 SYGVNS. The CDR3 reads CASLRSDRLNTEAFF. The CDR3 coding sequence is TGTGCCAGTTTGAGATCGGACAGGTTGAACACTGAAGCTTTCTTT.

This clone has a single count. V usage is TRBV2 and J usage is TRBJ2-2; D is possibly TRBD1 (6 bases). The CDR3 is 13 residues long. The V gene's germline CDR1 is SNHLY and CDR2 FYNNEI. V was cut by 7 bases and J by 6 bases, with 12 bases left in between. CDR3 amino acids: CASTRGGPGELFF. The CDR3 coding sequence is TGTGCCAGCACCCGTGGGGGCCCCGGGGAGCTGTTTTTT. Variable domain in full (rest from reference TRBV2 and TRBJ2-2): EPEVTQTPSHQVTQMGQEVILRCVPISNHLYFYWYRQILGQKVEFLVSFYNNEISEKSEIFDDQFSVERPDGSNFTLKIRSTKLEDSAMYFCASTRGGPGELFFGEGSRLTVL.

The chain employs TRBV30 and TRBJ2-1, with 7 bases matching TRBD2. The germline CDR1 and CDR2 sequences are GTSNPN and SVGIG (reference sequence). J gave up 2 bases and V 8 bases, and 12 bases lay outside the gene matches. The CDR3 totals 15 residues. This CDR3 reads CAGGGENGAYNEQFF. CDR3 DNA sequence: TGTGCCGGTGGGGGGGAAAATGGGGCCTACAATGAGCAGTTCTTC.

V is TRBV28 and J is TRBJ1-5; D remains ambiguous. With 4 bases removed from V and 5 bases from J, the gap between germline ends came to 6 bases. The CDR3 sequence is 12 residues long. Germline lookup yields CDR1 MDHEN and CDR2 SYDVKM. CDR3 region: CASSSRDQPQHF. CDR3 nucleotide sequence: TGTGCCAGCAGTTCCCGAGATCAGCCCCAGCATTTT.

This chain joins TRBV6-5 and TRBJ1-5; D uncertain. V was cut by 0 bases and J by 7 bases, with 13 bases left in between. Germline CDR1 MNHEY, CDR2 SVGAGI. The CDR3 is 15 amino acids. The CDR3 spells CASSYSVTVQQPQHF. CDR3 coding DNA: TGTGCCAGCAGTTACTCGGTCACAGTCCAACAGCCCCAGCATTTT.

The rearrangement links TRBV11-3 to TRBJ2-7; 9 nucleotides align to TRBD1. The CDR3 has 13 amino acids. With V trimmed by 0 bases and J by 10 bases, 4 bases remained unmatched. Germline CDR1 reads SGHNT; CDR2 reads YENEEA. CDR3 nucleotides: TGTGCCAGCAGCTTAGACCTACAGGGGGCACAGTACTTC. Translation: CASSLDLQGAQYF.

The chain joins TRBV25-1 to TRBJ2-7; 10 bases match TRBD2. The trim removed 6 bases at V and 2 bases at J, leaving 7 bases unmatched. The germline CDR1 and CDR2 sequences are MGHDK and SYGVNS. The CDR3 is 15 amino acids. CDR3 residues: CASSLTSGLAYEQYF. Here the CDR3 DNA reads TGTGCCAGCAGCTTGACTAGCGGGCTTGCCTACGAGCAGTACTTC.

The V gene is TRBV7-9, the J gene TRBJ2-6; perhaps TRBD2 as D (6 bases). Per the germline V gene, CDR1 is SEHNR and CDR2 is FQNEAQ (reference sequence). This CDR3 has 15 residues. V was trimmed by 5 bases and J by 5 bases, leaving 13 bases between them. The CDR3 DNA follows: TGTGCCAGCAGCGAGGGACTCCCTAGGGCCAACGTCCTGACTTTC. Translation gives CASSEGLPRANVLTF.